These 17 T cell receptor beta chains were all obtained from the same sample, sequenced in a study of cytomegalovirus exposure and HLA in healthy donors. Clones were sequenced by immunoSEQ multiplex PCR, and TCRdb holds only the in-frame ones, with some missing. The sample lists tens of thousands of clones; roughly 89% were seen once. The specimen was PBMCs. These TCRs come from a woman aged 18 to 35 in good health and CMV-seropositive.

This rearrangement joins TRBV28 to TRBJ2-7; 9 bases match TRBD1. The CDR3 extends over 15 amino acids. CDR1 MDHEN and CDR2 SYDVKM come from the germline V gene. The trim removed 5 bases at V and 3 bases at J, leaving 8 bases unmatched. The CDR3 reads CASSGAGTGIYEQYF. DNA for the CDR3: TGTGCCAGCAGTGGCGCCGGGACAGGGATCTACGAGCAGTACTTC.

The gene calls are TRBV10-3 and TRBJ2-4, with 8 bases aligning to TRBD1. Germline CDR1 ENHRY, CDR2 SYGVKD. This CDR3 spans 16 amino acids. V was clipped by 5 bases and J by 7 bases; unmatched bases: 13. The CDR3 DNA follows: TGTGCCATCAGTCAGCATAACGGGACAGGACGCAACATTCAGTACTTC. It codes for CAISQHNGTGRNIQYF.

The chain is built from TRBV28 and TRBJ1-5, with 10 bases lining up with TRBD1. V was pared by 8 bases and J by 7 bases, with 14 bases of the junction left unmatched. Per germline, CDR1 MDHEN and CDR2 SYDVKM. This CDR3 comprises 16 residues. The DNA for the CDR3 is TGTGCCAGCCGGATTCCGGGGACAGGGGATCAGCAGCCCCAGCATTTT. This gives the protein CASRIPGTGDQQPQHF.

This clone was observed a single time. CDR3 DNA: TGTGCCAGTAGTCCCCACGGACAGGGTAGGGATCAGCCCCAGCATTTT. Protein product: CASSPHGQGRDQPQHF. The chain links TRBV19 to TRBJ1-5, with 8 bases aligning to TRBD1. The trim removed 5 bases at V and 5 bases at J, leaving 11 bases unmatched. Germline values: CDR1 LNHDA, CDR2 SQIVND (reference sequence). The CDR3 totals 16 residues.

The V gene is TRBV18, the J gene TRBJ2-3, with 7 positions matching TRBD1. CDR1 KGHSH and CDR2 LQKENI come from the germline V gene. J lost 5 bases, V lost 3 bases, and 8 bases had no gene match. The CDR3 contains 15 residues. The CDR3 loop is CASSPKTGFEDTQYF. The CDR3 DNA reads as TGTGCCAGCTCACCTAAGACAGGGTTTGAAGATACGCAGTATTTT.

The V call is TRBV6-6, the J call TRBJ2-3; maybe TRBD2 (5 bases). V lost 0 bases, J lost 2 bases, and 9 bases lay in between. CDR3 size: 15 residues. The V gene's germline CDR1 is MNHNY and CDR2 SVGAGI (reference sequence). In DNA form, the CDR3 reads TGTGCCAGCAGTTACTCGGGAGTCTCCACAGATACGCAGTATTTT. Translated: CASSYSGVSTDTQYF.

The rearrangement links TRBV6-1 to TRBJ2-1; a weak D match, TRBD1 (5 bases). This CDR3 region has 14 residues. The germline gives CDR1 MNHNS, CDR2 SASEGT. The V end was cut by 6 bases, the J end by 1 base, with 10 bases between. The CDR3 spells CASRERTSYNEQFF. CDR3 in DNA: TGTGCCAGCAGAGAGAGGACATCCTACAATGAGCAGTTCTTC.

V gene TRBV21-1 combines with J gene TRBJ1-1. TRBV21-1 is reported as a pseudogene. The CDR3 loop spans 11 amino acids. CDR3 bases: TGTGCCAGCAAGCAATTCACTGAAGCTTTCTTT. Its translation is CASKQFTEAFF.

This chain connects TRBV29-1 to TRBJ2-7; 7 nucleotides line up with TRBD1. The CDR3 loop spans 12 amino acids. CDR1 and CDR2 from the germline V gene are SQVTM and ANQGSEA. The ends lost 6 bases at V and 5 bases at J; junction bases unmatched: 7. The CDR3 here is CSVMDRFDEQYF. The CDR3 region has the DNA TGCAGCGTAATGGACAGGTTCGACGAGCAGTACTTC.

The chain has TRBV28 and TRBJ2-4, with TRBD2 identical over 9 bases. Germline CDR1 reads MDHEN; CDR2 reads SYDVKM. V lost 7 bases to trimming and J lost 4 bases; unmatched junction nucleotides: 5. The CDR3 extends over 14 amino acids. CDR3 sequence (DNA): TGTGCCAGCAAGGGAAGCGGGAGGAAAAACATTCAGTACTTC. This gives the protein CASKGSGRKNIQYF. The full variable domain, its missing parts supplied by reference TRBV28 and TRBJ2-4, is DVKVTQSSRYLVKRTGEKVFLECVQDMDHENMFWYRQDPGLGLRLIYFSYDVKMKEKGDIPEGYSVSREKKERFSLILESASTNQTSMYLCASKGSGRKNIQYFGAGTRLSVL.

V and J are TRBV27 and TRBJ2-7; 7 bases fit TRBD1. CDR3 length: 15 amino acids. Germline CDR1 reads MNHEY; CDR2 reads SMNVEV (reference sequence). The V gene end was trimmed by 6 bases and the J gene end by 1 base; junction bases not matched to a gene: 9. This CDR3 is CASRPRDSLSYEQYF. The CDR3 DNA sequence: TGTGCCAGCAGACCCCGGGACAGCCTTTCCTACGAGCAGTACTTC.

This chain uses TRBV6-6 with TRBJ1-5; D unresolved. Trimming took off 4 bases at V and 3 bases at J, with 10 bases between the two ends. The germline CDR1 and CDR2 sequences are MNHNY and SVGAGI (reference sequence). This CDR3 region has 14 residues. CDR3 in DNA: TGTGCCAGCAGTTCCGGACTGAACAATCAGCCCCAGCATTTT. Translated: CASSSGLNNQPQHF.

The rearrangement joins TRBV27 to TRBJ2-1; 7 bases map to TRBD1. The V and J ends lost 5 bases and 10 bases, in that order; junction bases with no gene match: 5. The V gene's germline CDR1 is MNHEY and CDR2 SMNVEV (reference sequence). This CDR3 is 12 amino acids long. The CDR3 spells CASSLMTGEQFF. Written as DNA, the CDR3 is TGTGCCAGCAGTCTGATGACAGGGGAGCAGTTCTTC.

On this clone itself: The same CDR3 arises from other DNA sequences in this sample as well. V gene TRBV5-6 combines with J gene TRBJ2-7, with 10 bases that match TRBD2. CDR1 is SGHDT, CDR2 YYEEEE, per germline. This CDR3 contains 16 residues. The J segment lost 6 bases and the V segment lost 2 bases, leaving 11 bases of the junction unmatched. Here the CDR3 reads CASSLLRRSGGAEQYF. For the CDR3, the DNA is TGTGCCAGCAGCTTACTTCGGAGGAGCGGGGGGGCCGAGCAGTACTTC.

The rearrangement links TRBV9 to TRBJ2-5; the D gene is possibly TRBD2 (5 bases). Looked up from germline, CDR1 is SGDLS and CDR2 is YYNGEE. The CDR3 length is 14 residues. The V end was cut by 5 bases, the J end by 2 bases, with 13 bases between. The chain's CDR3 is CASSTRGYQETQYF. In DNA form, the CDR3 reads TGTGCCAGCAGTACTCGGGGTTATCAAGAGACCCAGTACTTC.

The chain combines TRBV28 with TRBJ2-3, with a possible D match to TRBD1 (5 bases). With 5 bases removed from V and 1 base from J, the gap between germline ends came to 13 bases. The CDR3 has 15 amino acids. Germline CDR1 reads MDHEN; CDR2 reads SYDVKM. The CDR3 protein is CASSKTVPGTDTQYF. The DNA for the CDR3 is TGTGCCAGCAGTAAGACAGTACCAGGCACAGATACGCAGTATTTT.

The J gene is TRBJ1-4, the V gene TRBV6-1; 10 nucleotides align to TRBD1. Trimming at V came to 4 bases and at J to 5 bases, leaving 10 bases not matched to a gene. The CDR3 runs to 17 residues. Germline assignment: CDR1 MNHNS and CDR2 SASEGT. CDR3 coding DNA: TGTGCCAGCAGTGGGTCCCGGGACAGGGGTCCAAATGAAAAACTGTTTTTT. It specifies CASSGSRDRGPNEKLFF.